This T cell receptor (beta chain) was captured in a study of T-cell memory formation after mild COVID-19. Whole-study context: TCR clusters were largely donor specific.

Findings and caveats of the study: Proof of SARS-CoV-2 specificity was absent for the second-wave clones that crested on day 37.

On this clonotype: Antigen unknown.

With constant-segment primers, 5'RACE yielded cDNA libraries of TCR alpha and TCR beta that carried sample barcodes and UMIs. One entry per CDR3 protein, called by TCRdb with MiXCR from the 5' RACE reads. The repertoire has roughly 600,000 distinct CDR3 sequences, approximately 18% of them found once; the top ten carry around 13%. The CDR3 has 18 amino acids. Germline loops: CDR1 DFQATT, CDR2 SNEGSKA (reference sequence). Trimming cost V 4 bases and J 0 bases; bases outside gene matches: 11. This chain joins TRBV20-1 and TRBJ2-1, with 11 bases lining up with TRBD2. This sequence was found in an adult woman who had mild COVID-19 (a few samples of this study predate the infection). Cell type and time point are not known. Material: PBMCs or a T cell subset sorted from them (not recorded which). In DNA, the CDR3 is TGCAGTGCTAATCGAATAGCGGGAGGGTCCCTCTCCTACAATGAGCAGTTCTTC. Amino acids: CSANRIAGGSLSYNEQFF.